This T cell receptor beta chain was documented in a study of T cells after posttransplantation cyclophosphamide. Sequencing used immunoSEQ multiplex PCR; TCRdb keeps in-frame clones, though not all of them. The sample includes 30,000 to 40,000 clones, none of them occurring once. This clone has ten or more counts. The germline V gene has CDR1 SGHAT and CDR2 FQDESV (reference sequence). Trimming shortened V by 3 bases and J by 1 base, and 12 bases separated the two germline ends. The length of the CDR3 is 15 residues. The chain uses TRBV11-1 and TRBJ1-1; D call uncertain. This TCR was recovered from a man between 50 and 59 years old in good health, CMV-negative, and a related stem cell transplant donor. Sequenced sample: PBMCs. In DNA, the CDR3 is TGTGCCAGCAGCTTCGACTCATGGCAGAACACTGAAGCTTTCTTT. Its protein is CASSFDSWQNTEAFF.